One sample yielded the 23 T cell receptor beta chains listed below, sequenced in a study of blood T cell repertoires in COVID-19. Here immunoSEQ multiplex PCR was the method, and the copy in TCRdb shows in-frame clones only, minus some. This table holds some 200,000 clones, 80% to 85% found once. Sequenced input: peripheral blood. The receptors were sampled from a human donor with acute or convalescent COVID-19. The donor label of this sample is uncertain.

The CDR3 region has the DNA TGTGCCAGCAGTTTCAGGGCTGATCAGCCCCAGCATTTT. Translating gives CASSFRADQPQHF. The chain carries TRBV12-3 or TRBV12-4 and TRBJ1-5, with D perhaps matching TRBD1 (5 bases). Trimming removed 3 bases at V and 5 bases at J, with 8 bases between. This CDR3 comprises 13 residues.

This chain links TRBV3-1 (or the pseudogene TRBV3-2) with TRBJ1-4; 8 bases agree with TRBD1. CDR3 length: 17 amino acids. Per the germline V gene, CDR1 is LGHDT and CDR2 is YNNKEL (reference sequence). V shed 5 bases, J shed 0 bases, and the junction held 8 bases outside the gene matches. For the CDR3, the DNA is TGTGCCAGCAGCTTCCGGACAGGGTCCGCAACTAATGAAAAACTGTTTTTT. The encoded protein is CASSFRTGSATNEKLFF.

This sequence joins TRBV5-1 and TRBJ1-4, with 7 bases fitting TRBD1. From germline, CDR1 is SGHRS and CDR2 YFSETQ. The CDR3 has 15 residues. V shed 5 bases and J 2 bases; nucleotides not matched to a gene: 6. Here the CDR3 reads CASRNLQGTNEKLFF. CDR3 bases: TGCGCCAGCAGAAACCTACAGGGGACTAATGAAAAACTGTTTTTT. Looking up the rest from reference TRBV5-1 and TRBJ1-4 gives the full variable domain: KAGVTQTPRYLIKTRGQQVTLSCSPISGHRSVSWYQQTPGQGLQFLFEYFSETQRNKGNFPGRFSGRQFSNSRSEMNVSTLELGDSALYLCASRNLQGTNEKLFFGSGTQLSVL.

The table lists this clone with a few counts. The V and J genes are TRBV2 and TRBJ1-1; possibly TRBD1 for D (5 bases). The germline V gene has CDR1 SNHLY and CDR2 FYNNEI. This CDR3 contains 16 residues. With 0 bases removed from V and 2 bases from J, the gap between germline ends came to 13 bases. The CDR3 DNA reads TGTGCCAGCAGTGAAGCCTCGGCGGGACCAAACACTGAAGCTTTCTTT. This gives the protein CASSEASAGPNTEAFF.

V gene TRBV10-1 combines with J gene TRBJ2-2; TRBD2 agrees at 8 bases. Germline CDR1 and CDR2: WNHNN and SYGVQD (reference sequence). Trimming at V came to 4 bases and at J to 4 bases, leaving 11 bases not matched to a gene. The CDR3 loop spans 17 amino acids. Written as DNA, the CDR3 is TGCGCCAGCAGTGCTCCCAGCGGGAGACGGGGCACCGGGGAGCTGTTTTTT. Its protein is CASSAPSGRRGTGELFF.

This rearrangement joins TRBV5-1 to TRBJ2-3; D is unclear. The germline V gene encodes CDR1 SGHRS and CDR2 YFSETQ. CDR3 size: 12 residues. With 4 bases removed from V and 0 bases from J, the gap between germline ends came to 3 bases. In nucleotides, the CDR3 is TGCGCCAGCAGCACTAGCACAGATACGCAGTATTTT. Its translation is CASSTSTDTQYF. The full variable domain, with the rest looked up from reference TRBV5-1 and TRBJ2-3, is KAGVTQTPRYLIKTRGQQVTLSCSPISGHRSVSWYQQTPGQGLQFLFEYFSETQRNKGNFPGRFSGRQFSNSRSEMNVSTLELGDSALYLCASSTSTDTQYFGPGTRLTVL.

The V call is TRBV19, the J call TRBJ2-6, with D possibly being TRBD2 (5 bases). This CDR3 is 14 amino acids long. The germline V and J ends were trimmed by 5 bases and 2 bases, with 7 bases remaining between them. CDR1 and CDR2 (germline): LNHDA, SQIVND (reference sequence). CDR3 nucleotides: TGTGCCAGTAGTCGGAGGACTGGGGCCAACGTCCTGACTTTC. This translates into CASSRRTGANVLTF. Variable domain in full (rest from reference TRBV19 and TRBJ2-6): DGGITQSPKYLFRKEGQNVTLSCEQNLNHDAMYWYRQDPGQGLRLIYYSQIVNDFQKGDIAEGYSVSREKKESFPLTVTSAQKNPTAFYLCASSRRTGANVLTFGAGSRLTVL.

V usage is TRBV15 and J usage is TRBJ2-1, with TRBD2 matching over 7 bases. CDR1 is LNHNV, CDR2 YYDKDF, per germline (reference sequence). With V trimmed by 8 bases and J by 2 bases, 9 bases remained unmatched. The CDR3 covers 15 residues. The CDR3, as DNA: TGTGCCACCGCGGGGGATCTAGCGGCCTACAATGAGCAGTTCTTC. Its protein is CATAGDLAAYNEQFF.

V usage is TRBV4-2 and J usage is TRBJ2-1; D might be TRBD1 (6 bases). V was cut by 4 bases and J by 4 bases, with 14 bases left in between. Germline-derived CDR1 and CDR2 are LGHNA and YNFKEQ. The CDR3 is made up of 15 amino acids. CDR3 amino acids: CASSPHPGAYNEQFF. The CDR3 DNA reads TGTGCCAGCAGCCCCCACCCAGGGGCGTACAATGAGCAGTTCTTC.

This chain connects TRBV12-5 to TRBJ2-2; 10 positions match TRBD2. V was pared by 0 bases and J by 9 bases, with 13 bases of the junction left unmatched. The germline gives CDR1 LGHNT, CDR2 FRNRAP. The CDR3 is 18 amino acids. CDR3 residues: CASGLVLEQREGVRELFF. CDR3 in DNA: TGTGCTAGTGGTTTGGTACTGGAGCAGCGGGAGGGAGTAAGGGAGCTGTTTTTT. The full variable domain, with the rest looked up from reference TRBV12-5 and TRBJ2-2, is DARVTQTPRHKVTEMGQEVTMRCQPILGHNTVFWYRQTMMQGLELLAYFRNRAPLDDSGMPKDRFSAEMPDATLATLKIQPSEPRDSAVYFCASGLVLEQREGVRELFFGEGSRLTVL.

The chain couples TRBV5-1 to TRBJ2-5; 7 bases are shared with TRBD2. Germline values: CDR1 SGHRS, CDR2 YFSETQ. The V segment lost 0 bases and the J segment 2 bases; nucleotides outside the gene matches: 4. This CDR3 region has 15 residues. This CDR3 is CASSLARGGQETQYF. The CDR3 nucleotides read TGCGCCAGCAGCTTGGCTCGCGGGGGTCAAGAGACCCAGTACTTC.

This rearrangement joins TRBV5-4 to TRBJ1-2; no reliable D call. This CDR3 comprises 12 residues. Germline lookup yields CDR1 SGHNT and CDR2 YYREEE (reference sequence). The V end lost 0 bases, the J end lost 8 bases, and 8 bases lay between the germline ends. The CDR3 reads CASSLGTGGYTF. CDR3 nucleotide sequence: TGTGCCAGCAGCTTGGGGACGGGGGGCTACACCTTC.

This clone was detected only once. V usage is TRBV7-8 and J usage is TRBJ1-2; 7 nucleotides line up with TRBD1. The CDR3 covers 16 residues. Germline V gives CDR1 SGHVS, CDR2 FQNEAQ. V trimming: 5 bases; J trimming: 7 bases; junction bases outside the gene matches: 16. The CDR3 region is CASSREGTDGTVGYTF. As DNA, the CDR3 is TGTGCCAGCAGCAGGGAAGGGACCGATGGGACAGTTGGCTACACCTTC.

This clone was detected once. This rearrangement joins TRBV18 to TRBJ1-1; the match to TRBD1 covers 8 bases. The V gene end was trimmed by 3 bases and the J gene end by 11 bases; junction bases not matched to a gene: 5. The CDR3 runs to 12 residues. Germline CDR1 is KGHSH and CDR2 is LQKENI. In DNA, the CDR3 is TGTGCCAGCTCACCGTGGACAGGGAACGCTTTCTTT. Its translation: CASSPWTGNAFF.

The genes are TRBV27 and TRBJ2-1, with D possibly being TRBD2 (6 bases). Looked up from germline, CDR1 is MNHEY and CDR2 is SMNVEV (reference sequence). CDR3 length: 11 residues. Between the trimmed V and J ends, which lost 8 bases and 10 bases, there was a span of 12 bases. CDR3 sequence (DNA): TGTGCCAGCCAGCTGGGGGGAGAGCAGTTCTTC. Its translation: CASQLGGEQFF.

This clone was counted once. The chain links TRBV5-5 to TRBJ1-4, with 10 bases lining up with TRBD1. Germline loops: CDR1 SGHKS, CDR2 YYEKEE (reference sequence). Trimming cost V 3 bases and J 5 bases; bases outside gene matches: 7. This CDR3 contains 16 residues. CDR3 protein: CASSSLPGQGNEKLFF. The CDR3 region has the DNA TGTGCCAGCAGCTCGCTTCCGGGACAGGGGAATGAAAAACTGTTTTTT.

The J gene is TRBJ2-3, the V gene TRBV7-3; possibly TRBD2 for D (6 bases). The CDR3 totals 14 residues. Germline V CDR1 and CDR2: SGHTA, FQGTGA. Between the trimmed V and J ends, which lost 5 bases and 7 bases, there was a span of 16 bases. CDR3 in DNA: TGTGCCAGCAGCGGGGAGGTCGGTGTGAATACGCAGTATTTT. Translating gives CASSGEVGVNTQYF.

This chain joins TRBV6-6 and TRBJ1-5, with a weak D call TRBD1 (5 bases). The germline gives CDR1 MNHNY, CDR2 SVGAGI (reference sequence). V gave up 6 bases and J gave up 7 bases, with 13 bases separating them. The CDR3 loop spans 13 amino acids. The chain's CDR3 is CASRPGLKQPQHF. The CDR3 DNA follows: TGTGCCAGCAGGCCAGGGCTGAAACAGCCCCAGCATTTT.

The chain has TRBV7-3 and TRBJ2-3; TRBD1 might be the D (6 bases). CDR1 and CDR2 from the germline V gene are SGHTA and FQGTGA. The CDR3 contains 14 residues. V was trimmed by 2 bases and J by 5 bases, leaving 11 bases between them. CDR3 sequence: CASSLGVGGDTQYF. CDR3 nucleotides: TGTGCCAGCAGCTTAGGGGTAGGGGGAGATACGCAGTATTTT.

The rearrangement uses TRBV7-9 and TRBJ2-3, with 11 bases aligning to TRBD2. The CDR3 runs 13 residues. V lost 5 bases to trimming and J lost 12 bases; unmatched junction nucleotides: 7. The germline gives CDR1 SEHNR, CDR2 FQNEAQ (reference sequence). CDR3 DNA: TGTGCCAGCAGCCCAGAGACTAGCGGGGTCCAGTATTTT. Encoded protein: CASSPETSGVQYF.

The V and J genes are TRBV2 and TRBJ2-1, with D possibly matching TRBD2 (7 bases). The CDR3 length is 16 residues. Germline V gene sequence: CDR1 SNHLY, CDR2 FYNNEI. Trimming removed 6 bases from V and 3 bases from J, with 18 bases in between. The CDR3 reads CASRGASGGNYNEQFF. As DNA, the CDR3 is TGTGCCAGCAGGGGGGCTAGCGGAGGAAACTACAATGAGCAGTTCTTC.

The V and J genes are TRBV3-1 (or the pseudogene TRBV3-2) and TRBJ1-6, with D perhaps matching TRBD1 (5 bases). V was pared by 3 bases and J by 7 bases, with 13 bases between. The CDR3 covers 15 residues. Germline values: CDR1 LGHDT, CDR2 YNNKEL (reference sequence). CDR3 protein: CASSHSQGWNSPLHF. In DNA, the CDR3 is TGTGCCAGCAGCCATAGTCAGGGTTGGAATTCACCCCTCCACTTT.

The rearrangement joins TRBV3-1 (or the pseudogene TRBV3-2) to TRBJ2-5; D unresolved. The germline V and J ends were trimmed by 2 bases and 1 base, with 14 bases remaining between them. Germline CDR1 and CDR2: LGHDT and YNNKEL (reference sequence). This CDR3 contains 16 residues. The CDR3 protein is CASSQYMTQAQETQYF. CDR3 nucleotide sequence: TGTGCCAGCAGCCAATACATGACCCAGGCCCAAGAGACCCAGTACTTC.